These T cell receptor beta chains were read from a single sample in a study of beta chain features in type 1 diabetes. TCRdb's table, derived via immunoSEQ multiplex PCR, lists solely in-frame clones and lacks some. The table records about 180,000 clones, roughly 8% of them present only once. Sequencing was done on a sample of central memory CD4+ T cells from blood. The receptor source for this set is a man between 18 and 29 years old with type 1 diabetes. Each CDR3 is given with its conserved first and last residue. The D gene is left open where the match is weak. Only part of the rows carry a size: once, few, many, or a class if the clone is expanded.

d_gene	abundance	v_gene	j_gene	CDR3aa	CDR3nt
-	-	TRBV11-2	TRBJ2-7	CASSLPTLKSEQYF	TGTGCCAGCAGCTTACCTACCCTGAAATCCGAGCAGTACTTC
-	-	TRBV29-1	TRBJ1-4	CSAAGRLNEKLFF	TGCAGCGCTGCAGGGCGCCTTAATGAAAAACTGTTTTTT
TRBD1	-	TRBV11-2	TRBJ2-5	CASSRGQYQETQYF	TGTGCCAGCAGCCGGGGACAGTACCAAGAGACCCAGTACTTC
-	-	TRBV28	TRBJ1-1	CASSLGQLNTEAFF	TGTGCCAGCAGTTTAGGACAGCTGAACACTGAAGCTTTCTTT
TRBD2	few	TRBV7-9	TRBJ2-7	CASSLSGGGAYEQYF	TGTGCCAGCAGCTTAAGTGGCGGGGGGGCCTACGAGCAGTACTTC
-	-	TRBV5-1	TRBJ1-2	CASSLGRGEGYTF	TGCGCCAGCAGCTTGGGTCGGGGTGAAGGCTACACCTTC
-	few	TRBV25-1	TRBJ2-1	CASSEYEGGSYNEQFF	TGTGCCAGCAGTGAATATGAGGGAGGCTCCTACAATGAGCAGTTCTTC
-	-	TRBV29-1	TRBJ2-3	CSVPPRDTQYF	TGCAGCGTTCCCCCCAGGGATACGCAGTATTTT
-	-	TRBV6-5	TRBJ1-2	CASTLDLSRGYGYTF	TGTGCCAGCACCCTGGATCTGTCCAGAGGCTATGGCTACACCTTC
TRBD2	-	TRBV5-4	TRBJ2-3	CASSLGRGGDTQYF	TGTGCCAGCAGCTTGGGGCGGGGGGGAGATACGCAGTATTTT
-	few	TRBV5-6	TRBJ1-3	CASSFGQNTIYF	TGTGCCAGCAGCTTTGGACAGAACACCATATATTTT